Shown below are 21 T cell receptor beta chains from a single sample sequenced in a study of blood T cells in healthy people across ages. A second 7 to 11 cycle PCR used barcoded and J-beta primers. One entry per CDR3 protein results from TCRdb running MiXCR on the 5' RACE reads. The sample comprises roughly 720,000 distinct CDR3 sequences, approximately 55% of which are singletons, and approximately 41% rests with the top ten. The sequenced sample consisted of blood. The receptors stem from a man aged 80 or over in good health.

J is TRBJ2-6 and V is TRBV9; 10 bases are a match to TRBD2. Unmatched junction bases numbered 5, after V lost 1 base and J lost 4 bases. Germline CDR1 and CDR2: SGDLS and YYNGEE. The CDR3 has 17 residues. As DNA, the CDR3 is TGTGCCAGCAGCGTAAGTCTAGCGGGAGCAGGGGCCAACGTCCTGACTTTC. Translation gives CASSVSLAGAGANVLTF.

The chain combines TRBV5-1 with TRBJ2-1; the D gene could be TRBD1 or TRBD2 (5 bases each). Germline CDR1 and CDR2: SGHRS and YFSETQ. CDR3 size: 15 residues. V gave up 4 bases and J gave up 3 bases, with 14 bases separating them. CDR3 loop: CASSLYGADYNEQFF. DNA of the CDR3: TGCGCCAGCAGCCTGTACGGGGCTGACTACAATGAGCAGTTCTTC.

J is TRBJ1-2 and V is TRBV10-3, with a possible D match to TRBD1 (6 bases). Germline V lookup: CDR1 ENHRY, CDR2 SYGVKD. V lost 7 bases to trimming and J lost 4 bases, with 19 bases between them. This CDR3 contains 15 residues. CDR3: CAITKGVVESYGYTF. The CDR3 region has the DNA TGTGCCATCACCAAGGGGGTGGTAGAAAGCTATGGCTACACCTTC.

This clonotype was seen a handful of times. The V gene is TRBV20-1, the J gene TRBJ2-3; no clear D gene. Trimming shortened V by 6 bases and J by 6 bases, and 7 bases separated the two germline ends. Germline values: CDR1 DFQATT, CDR2 SNEGSKA (reference sequence). CDR3 length equals 10 residues. The CDR3 is CSAAEDTQYF. The CDR3 nucleotides read TGCAGTGCCGCGGAGGATACGCAGTATTTT.

This clonotype was observed once. The chain combines TRBV10-3 with TRBJ2-5; TRBD2 matches 11 bases. The ends lost 6 bases at V and 2 bases at J; junction bases unmatched: 11. From germline, CDR1 is ENHRY and CDR2 SYGVKD. This CDR3 region has 17 residues. This chain's CDR3 is CAISGEGLADTQETQYF. The CDR3 DNA sequence: TGTGCCATCAGCGGAGAGGGACTAGCGGATACTCAAGAGACCCAGTACTTC.

This clonotype was counted only a few times. The V gene is TRBV6-6, the J gene TRBJ2-5; TRBD2 matches 14 bases. CDR1 and CDR2 from the germline V gene are MNHNY and SVGAGI (reference sequence). The length of the CDR3 is 14 residues. The V gene end was trimmed by 6 bases and the J gene end by 13 bases; junction bases not matched to a gene: 10. The CDR3 DNA is TGTGCCAGCAGCTCCGACGGGACTAGCGGGAGAGCGTACTTC. Encoded protein: CASSSDGTSGRAYF.

The J gene is TRBJ1-4, the V gene TRBV7-9; maybe TRBD1 (5 bases). Trimming stripped 5 bases from V and 8 bases from J, with 21 bases between. Germline V CDR1 and CDR2: SEHNR, FQNEAQ (reference sequence). The CDR3 has 16 residues. The CDR3 reads CASSLTSGRGGEKLFF. CDR3 nucleotides: TGTGCCAGCAGCCTAACATCCGGGAGGGGCGGCGAAAAACTGTTTTTT.

A word on this clonotype: A junction end diverges from the germline sequence, so it may reflect a read error. The V gene is TRBV30, the J gene TRBJ2-7, with a possible D match to TRBD2 (5 bases). This CDR3 is 11 amino acids long. CDR1 is GTSNPN and CDR2 is SVGIG in the germline V gene (reference sequence). This chain's CDR3 is CAGSVLDEQYF. In DNA, the CDR3 is TGTGCCGGGAGTGTTTTGGACGAGCAGTACTTC.

This clonotype has only a few counts. The chain links TRBV14 to TRBJ1-2; 9 bases agree with TRBD1. The CDR3 consists of 15 residues. In germline, CDR1 is SGHDN, CDR2 FVKESK. After removal of 3 bases from V and 7 bases from J, the junction contained 9 bases not matched to a gene. The CDR3 DNA sequence: TGTGCCAGCAGCCACCCCGGGACAGGGCATGCTGGCTACACCTTC. This encodes CASSHPGTGHAGYTF.

V usage is TRBV12-3 or TRBV12-4 and J usage is TRBJ2-1; D may match TRBD1 or TRBD2 (6 bases each). V lost 1 base and J 15 bases, leaving 19 bases between the germline ends. The CDR3 covers 14 residues. This chain's CDR3 is CASSLDRGQFIPFF. The CDR3 DNA sequence: TGTGCCAGCAGTTTAGACCGGGGGCAATTCATACCGTTCTTC.

The rearrangement joins TRBV29-1 to TRBJ2-1; D may be TRBD1 or TRBD2 (6 bases each). This CDR3 contains 14 residues. Germline V lookup: CDR1 SQVTM, CDR2 ANQGSEA. V lost 1 base and J 0 bases, leaving 7 bases between the germline ends. The CDR3 coding sequence is TGCAGCGTTGAAGCGGGGGCCTCCTACAATGAGCAGTTCTTC. Translated, it gives CSVEAGASYNEQFF.

The chain links TRBV3-1 to TRBJ2-3, with TRBD1 identical over 8 bases. The germline gives CDR1 LGHDT, CDR2 YNNKEL (reference sequence). The length of the CDR3 is 15 residues. The ends lost 3 bases at V and 4 bases at J; junction bases unmatched: 6. CDR3 DNA: TGTGCCAGCAGCCAGACAGGGGAAAACGCAGATACGCAGTATTTT. Translation gives CASSQTGENADTQYF.

This clonotype was counted only a few times. CDR3 in DNA: TGTGCCAGCACCCTCTCAGTGGGGACAGGAGACAATGAGCAGTTCTTC. This encodes CASTLSVGTGDNEQFF. The V and J genes are TRBV12-3 or TRBV12-4 and TRBJ2-1; 8 nucleotides line up with TRBD1. The CDR3 is made up of 16 amino acids. The J segment lost 5 bases and the V segment lost 7 bases, leaving 13 bases of the junction unmatched.

The chain recombines TRBV7-2 with TRBJ2-1; D remains ambiguous. The V gene lost 2 bases and the J gene lost 8 bases, with 10 bases spanning the gap. The V gene's germline CDR1 is SGHTA and CDR2 FQGNSA. This CDR3 contains 13 residues. The CDR3 bases are TGTGCCAGCAGCTTATGGAGTAGCCATGAGCAGTTCTTC. This codes for CASSLWSSHEQFF. Complete variable domain (other parts from reference TRBV7-2 and TRBJ2-1): GAGVSQSPSNKVTEKGKDVELRCDPISGHTALYWYRQSLGQGLEFLIYFQGNSAPDKSGLPSDRFSAERTGGSVSTLTIQRTQQEDSAVYLCASSLWSSHEQFFGPGTRLTVL.

The chain uses TRBV29-1 and TRBJ2-5; D remains ambiguous. This CDR3 spans 15 amino acids. Looked up from germline, CDR1 is SQVTM and CDR2 is ANQGSEA. Trimming cost V 2 bases and J 1 base, with 14 bases left between them. CDR3 residues: CSVEPPRASQETQYF. CDR3 DNA: TGCAGCGTTGAACCCCCACGCGCATCCCAAGAGACCCAGTACTTC.

The chain uses TRBV7-9 and TRBJ2-7, with D possibly being TRBD1 (5 bases). This CDR3 has 14 amino acids. The V gene's germline CDR1 is SEHNR and CDR2 FQNEAQ (reference sequence). Trimming shortened V by 1 base and J by 7 bases, and 14 bases separated the two germline ends. The CDR3 sequence is CASSLGQGRWEQYF. The CDR3 DNA follows: TGTGCCAGCAGCTTAGGGCAGGGCCGGTGGGAGCAGTACTTC.

For the CDR3, the DNA is TGCAGTGCTGGGGGACAGGGAAGCTCCTACAATGAGCAGTTCTTC. This translates into CSAGGQGSSYNEQFF. The chain is built from TRBV20-1 and TRBJ2-1; 9 positions agree with TRBD1. With 5 bases clipped from V and 0 bases from J, the junction kept 5 bases outside the gene matches. Germline V gene sequence: CDR1 DFQATT, CDR2 SNEGSKA (reference sequence). The CDR3 runs 15 residues.

There are many counts of this clonotype. J is TRBJ2-4 and V is TRBV20-1; D is unclear. This CDR3 contains 13 residues. Looked up from germline, CDR1 is DFQATT and CDR2 is SNEGSKA (reference sequence). Trimming left V 6 bases short and J 1 base short, with 10 bases between. CDR3 amino acids: CSAPNRAKNIQYF. DNA of the CDR3: TGCAGTGCCCCAAATAGGGCCAAAAACATTCAGTACTTC.

There are a few counts of this clonotype. The rearrangement uses TRBV11-2 and TRBJ2-7, with D perhaps TRBD2 (5 bases). The CDR3 extends over 15 amino acids. Trimming took 6 bases from V and 2 from J, leaving 17 bases between them. In germline, CDR1 is SGHAT, CDR2 FQNNGV. The chain's CDR3 is CASRAPGRVPYEQYF. CDR3 nucleotides: TGTGCCAGCAGGGCGCCGGGAAGGGTACCCTACGAGCAGTACTTC.

The chain has TRBV25-1 and TRBJ2-3; TRBD1 matches 12 bases. This CDR3 contains 17 residues. The J segment lost 5 bases and the V segment lost 5 bases, leaving 11 bases of the junction unmatched. Germline lookup yields CDR1 MGHDK and CDR2 SYGVNS. CDR3 bases: TGTGCCAGCAGTAAGGGACAGGGGGCGCCTTGGGGAGATACGCAGTATTTT. Translating gives CASSKGQGAPWGDTQYF.

This chain links TRBV6-5 with TRBJ1-2; 7 bases are a match to TRBD1. Germline assignment: CDR1 MNHEY and CDR2 SVGAGI. This CDR3 has 14 amino acids. V was clipped by 0 bases and J by 7 bases; unmatched bases: 5. The CDR3 protein is CASSYSLQGSGYTF. In nucleotides, the CDR3 is TGTGCCAGCAGTTACTCGTTACAGGGGTCTGGCTACACCTTC.